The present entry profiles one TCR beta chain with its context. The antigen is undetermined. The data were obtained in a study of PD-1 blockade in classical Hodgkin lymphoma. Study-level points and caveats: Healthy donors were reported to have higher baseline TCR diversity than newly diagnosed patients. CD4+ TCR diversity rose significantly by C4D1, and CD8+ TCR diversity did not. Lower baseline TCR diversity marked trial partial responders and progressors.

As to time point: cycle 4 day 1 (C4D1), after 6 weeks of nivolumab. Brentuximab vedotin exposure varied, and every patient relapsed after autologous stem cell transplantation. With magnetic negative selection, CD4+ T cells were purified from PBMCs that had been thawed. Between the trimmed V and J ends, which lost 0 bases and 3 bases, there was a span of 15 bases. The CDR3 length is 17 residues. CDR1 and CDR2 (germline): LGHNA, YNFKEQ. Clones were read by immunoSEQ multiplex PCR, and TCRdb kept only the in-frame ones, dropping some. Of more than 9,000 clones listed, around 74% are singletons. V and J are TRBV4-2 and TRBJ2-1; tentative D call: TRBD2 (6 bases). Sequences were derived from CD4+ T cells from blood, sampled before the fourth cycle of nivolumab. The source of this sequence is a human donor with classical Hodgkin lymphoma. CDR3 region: CASSQDYARDHYNEQFF. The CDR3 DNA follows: TGTGCCAGCAGCCAAGATTATGCGCGGGACCACTACAATGAGCAGTTCTTC.